These 21 T cell receptor beta chains were sequenced from one sample in a study of shared clonotypes between healthy human individuals. CD45RO negativity and positive selection for CCR7 defined naive CD8 cells, a population that excluded terminally differentiated effector memory CD45RA+ cells. Some clones are missing from TCRdb's copy, which holds only in-frame ones; the method was immunoSEQ multiplex PCR. The data show some 1,900,000 clones, roughly 95% seen once. The material sequenced was naive CD8+ T cells sorted from blood. The receptors were sampled from a man aged 18 to 35 in good health.

Details on this clone: The junction and the germline gene differ at one end; a read error may be behind it. This chain links TRBV9 with TRBJ2-7; 10 bases agree with TRBD2. This CDR3 contains 14 residues. CDR1 SGDLS and CDR2 YYNGEE come from the germline V gene. The CDR3 nucleotides read TGTGCCAGCAGTCTAGCGGGAGTATCCTCCGAGCAGTACTTC. Encoded protein: CASSLAGVSSEQYF.

V usage is TRBV2 and J usage is TRBJ1-5; no clear D. V lost 1 base and J 3 bases, leaving 10 bases between the germline ends. Germline CDR1 is SNHLY and CDR2 is FYNNEI. The CDR3 consists of 15 residues. CDR3 sequence reads: CASSEDGYSNQPQHF. The CDR3 nucleotides are TGTGCCAGCAGTGAAGACGGGTACTCCAATCAGCCCCAGCATTTT.

V usage is TRBV7-9 and J usage is TRBJ2-7, with 10 bases aligning to TRBD1. Germline V gives CDR1 SEHNR, CDR2 FQNEAQ (reference sequence). CDR3 length: 16 amino acids. With 3 bases clipped from V and 4 bases from J, the junction kept 9 bases outside the gene matches. The CDR3 DNA reads as TGTGCCAGCAGCTTCCCCGACAGGGGGCAACTATACGAGCAGTACTTC. Translation: CASSFPDRGQLYEQYF.

The V call is TRBV12-5, the J call TRBJ2-5; D is possibly TRBD1 (6 bases). Germline V gene data show CDR1 as LGHNT and CDR2 as FRNRAP. V was shortened by 4 bases and J by 4 bases, with 16 bases between the two germline ends. The CDR3 length is 15 residues. The CDR3 sequence: CASGWEGGDGETQYF. DNA of the CDR3: TGTGCTAGTGGTTGGGAAGGGGGTGATGGAGAGACCCAGTACTTC.

The V call is TRBV5-4, the J call TRBJ2-5; D is uncertain. The CDR3 runs to 14 residues. Trimming took off 1 base at V and 2 bases at J, with 9 bases between the two ends. Per the germline V gene, CDR1 is SGHNT and CDR2 is YYREEE (reference sequence). The DNA for the CDR3 is TGTGCCAGCAGCTTGTTGGCAAGTCAAGAGACCCAGTACTTC. It codes for CASSLLASQETQYF.

V gene TRBV19 combines with J gene TRBJ1-2, with D maybe TRBD1 (6 bases). Trimming shortened V by 11 bases and J by 6 bases, and 16 bases separated the two germline ends. This CDR3 comprises 12 residues. Germline CDR1 reads LNHDA; CDR2 reads SQIVND (reference sequence). CDR3 in DNA: TGTGCCTGCACCGGGACAAGGGATGGCTACACCTTC. Residues: CACTGTRDGYTF.

This chain connects TRBV7-2 to TRBJ2-7; possibly TRBD2 for D (5 bases). The CDR3 is made up of 14 amino acids. In germline, CDR1 is SGHTA, CDR2 FQGNSA. Trimming pared 4 bases from V and 3 bases from J, leaving 13 bases between. CDR3 residues: CASSSTAVVYEQYF. The CDR3 nucleotides are TGTGCCAGCAGCTCTACAGCGGTGGTCTACGAGCAGTACTTC.

The chain has TRBV6-5 and TRBJ2-2; a possible D gene is TRBD1 (5 bases). Germline V CDR1 and CDR2: MNHEY, SVGAGI. CDR3 size: 13 residues. The V end lost 5 bases, the J end lost 8 bases, and 12 bases lay between the germline ends. Written as DNA, the CDR3 is TGTGCCAGCAGTCCCAGGGTAGCAGGGGAGCTGTTTTTT. As protein: CASSPRVAGELFF.

The chain joins TRBV21-1 to TRBJ1-2; the table assigns TRBD1, which was not confirmed against the DNA. TRBV21-1 is a pseudogene segment. This CDR3 has 15 amino acids. The CDR3 bases are TGTGCCAGCAGCAAAGTGGCAGGGGCCCACTATGGCTACACCTTC. It encodes CASSKVAGAHYGYTF.

This clone has only one observation. The chain employs TRBV5-1 and TRBJ1-3, with no clear D. Trimming left V 3 bases short and J 7 bases short, with 20 bases between. Germline V gene data show CDR1 as SGHRS and CDR2 as YFSETQ. This CDR3 spans 16 amino acids. The CDR3 DNA is TGCGCCAGCAGCTCGCAGACTGAGGTCTTTGGGAACACCATATATTTT. Translating gives CASSSQTEVFGNTIYF.

The J gene is TRBJ2-7, the V gene TRBV7-9; 7 nucleotides match TRBD1. The germline V gene has CDR1 SEHNR and CDR2 FQNEAQ (reference sequence). The CDR3 sequence is 16 residues long. V gave up 4 bases and J gave up 7 bases; unmatched junction bases: 16. The CDR3 nucleotides read TGTGCCAGCAGCTCAACTAACCCGGGACAGCGGTGGGAGCAGTACTTC. It is translated as CASSSTNPGQRWEQYF.

CDR3 sequence: CAWSGQGSVLTF. Written as DNA, the CDR3 is TGTGCCTGGAGTGGACAGGGCAGTGTCCTGACTTTC. J is TRBJ2-6 and V is TRBV30, with 7 bases that match TRBD1. V lost 1 base and J lost 13; bases outside the gene matches: 4. CDR3 length: 12 residues. Looked up from germline, CDR1 is GTSNPN and CDR2 is SVGIG (reference sequence).

V is TRBV9 and J is TRBJ1-1; D might be TRBD1 (5 bases). The CDR3 consists of 14 residues. Between the trimmed V and J ends, which lost 4 bases and 0 bases, there was a span of 10 bases. Germline assignment: CDR1 SGDLS and CDR2 YYNGEE. CDR3 coding DNA: TGTGCCAGCAGCCTCGGACACCTGAACACTGAAGCTTTCTTT. This sequence encodes CASSLGHLNTEAFF.

V gene TRBV7-9 combines with J gene TRBJ1-3, with 7 bases lining up with TRBD1. The CDR3 is 14 residues long. V was pared by 3 bases and J by 2 bases, with 1 base of the junction left unmatched. Looked up from germline, CDR1 is SEHNR and CDR2 is FQNEAQ (reference sequence). Here the CDR3 DNA reads TGTGCCAGCAGCTTCCAGGGGGCTGGAAACACCATATATTTT. This gives the protein CASSFQGAGNTIYF.

V gene TRBV7-2 combines with J gene TRBJ2-3; no reliable D call. With 2 bases removed from V and 1 base from J, the gap between germline ends came to 10 bases. The germline V gene encodes CDR1 SGHTA and CDR2 FQGNSA. The CDR3 length is 15 residues. CDR3 bases: TGTGCCAGCAGCTTACTGTACCCCCGCACAGATACGCAGTATTTT. Translation gives CASSLLYPRTDTQYF.

In the case of this clone: Other DNA sequences from this sample encode an identical CDR3 as well. V usage is TRBV5-1 and J usage is TRBJ2-3; D call uncertain. The CDR3 is 12 residues long. The germline V gene has CDR1 SGHRS and CDR2 YFSETQ. The ends were cut back, 3 bases at V and 2 bases at J, with 4 bases in the middle. The CDR3 protein is CASSSDTDTQYF. The CDR3, as DNA: TGCGCCAGCAGCTCAGACACAGATACGCAGTATTTT.

This chain uses TRBV28 with TRBJ1-5, with D possibly being TRBD1 (5 bases). The CDR3 loop spans 16 amino acids. Germline-derived CDR1 and CDR2 are MDHEN and SYDVKM. Between the trimmed V and J ends, which lost 8 bases and 5 bases, there was a span of 22 bases. The DNA of the CDR3 is TGTGCCAGCCATCATAGTTACGGGGGGATAGATCAGCCCCAGCATTTT. Residues: CASHHSYGGIDQPQHF. Filled out from reference TRBV28 and TRBJ1-5, the complete variable domain reads DVKVTQSSRYLVKRTGEKVFLECVQDMDHENMFWYRQDPGLGLRLIYFSYDVKMKEKGDIPEGYSVSREKKERFSLILESASTNQTSMYLCASHHSYGGIDQPQHFGDGTRLSIL.

The V gene is TRBV20-1, the J gene TRBJ1-1; D unclear. Germline V CDR1 and CDR2: DFQATT, SNEGSKA (reference sequence). V was trimmed by 6 bases and J by 6 bases, leaving 11 bases between them. This CDR3 comprises 11 residues. The CDR3 spells CSAATLPEAFF. For the CDR3, the DNA is TGCAGTGCAGCAACTCTACCTGAAGCTTTCTTT.

The chain recombines TRBV10-2 with TRBJ1-5; TRBD1 aligns across 11 bases. CDR1 WSHSY and CDR2 SAAADI come from the germline V gene. CDR3 length: 19 amino acids. V lost 2 bases to trimming and J lost 2 bases; unmatched junction nucleotides: 11. In DNA form, the CDR3 reads TGCGCCAGCAGTGAGGCGGGACAGGGGGTATATACGGGCAATCAGCCCCAGCATTTT. Protein sequence: CASSEAGQGVYTGNQPQHF.

The chain carries TRBV19 and TRBJ2-5; D may correspond to TRBD1 or TRBD2 (5 bases each). Germline assignment: CDR1 LNHDA and CDR2 SQIVND (reference sequence). V gave up 6 bases and J gave up 1 base, with 24 bases separating them. The CDR3 length is 18 residues. CDR3 in amino acids: CASSRRWGEGTPQETQYF. The CDR3 nucleotides are TGTGCCAGTAGCAGGAGGTGGGGCGAGGGAACTCCCCAAGAGACCCAGTACTTC.

The chain is built from TRBV30 and TRBJ2-2, with 12 nucleotides matching TRBD2. The V segment lost 1 base and the J segment 9 bases; nucleotides outside the gene matches: 9. Germline V gives CDR1 GTSNPN, CDR2 SVGIG (reference sequence). The CDR3 runs to 16 residues. CDR3 DNA: TGTGCCTGGAGTGCTCCTAGCGGGGGGGCACCGCGGGAGCTGTTTTTT. It specifies CAWSAPSGGAPRELFF.